This is a list of T cell receptor beta chains from one sample in a study of T cell responses to AZD1222 COVID-19 vaccine. Profiled with immunoSEQ multiplex PCR; TCRdb holds only in-frame clones, not every one. The profile covers about 100,000 clones, with 87% appearing a single time and about 15% taken by the ten largest. Here the sequenced sample was peripheral blood, taken on day 0 of AZD1222 vaccination. These receptors all stem from an adult in good health. CDR3s include the opening cysteine and the closing phenylalanine or tryptophan. The order of the fields is CDR3 protein, CDR3 DNA, J gene, V gene, D gene, clone size. The D gene is left open where the match is weak. Where a row states a size, it is once, few, many or the class of an expanded clone; other rows omit it.

CDR3 protein: CASTGKAGEGKFF; CDR3 DNA: TGTGCCAGTACTGGTAAAGCGGGAGAGGGAAAGTTCTTC; J gene: TRBJ2-1; V gene: TRBV19; D gene: TRBD2; clone size: -
CDR3 protein: CASSQERWVRNEQFF; CDR3 DNA: TGTGCCAGCAGCCAAGAAAGGTGGGTCCGCAATGAGCAGTTCTTC; J gene: TRBJ2-1; V gene: TRBV3-1/TRBV3-2; D gene: -; clone size: -
CDR3 protein: CASSPGGTQSYEQYF; CDR3 DNA: TGCGCCAGCAGCCCTGGGGGGACCCAATCCTACGAGCAGTACTTC; J gene: TRBJ2-7; V gene: TRBV4-1; D gene: -; clone size: -
CDR3 protein: CATREPVNEQFF; CDR3 DNA: TGTGCCACCAGAGAACCAGTCAATGAGCAGTTCTTC; J gene: TRBJ2-1; V gene: TRBV24-1; D gene: -; clone size: -
CDR3 protein: CAWSDQAVQFF; CDR3 DNA: TGTGCCTGGAGTGACCAAGCGGTGCAGTTCTTC; J gene: TRBJ2-1; V gene: TRBV30; D gene: -; clone size: -
CDR3 protein: CASSLQTGPETQYF; CDR3 DNA: TGTGCCAGCAGCCTTCAAACAGGGCCCGAGACCCAGTACTTC; J gene: TRBJ2-5; V gene: TRBV7-8; D gene: -; clone size: -
CDR3 protein: CASSDRGKAYEQYF; CDR3 DNA: TGTGCCAGTAGCGACAGGGGTAAGGCCTACGAGCAGTACTTC; J gene: TRBJ2-7; V gene: TRBV19; D gene: TRBD1; clone size: -
CDR3 protein: CASSLVAGDNSPLHF; CDR3 DNA: TGTGCCAGCAGCTTAGTGGCTGGGGATAATTCACCCCTCCACTTT; J gene: TRBJ1-6; V gene: TRBV7-6; D gene: -; clone size: -
CDR3 protein: CASSLGLRTDTQYF; CDR3 DNA: TGTGCCAGCAGCCTCGGACTGCGCACAGATACGCAGTATTTT; J gene: TRBJ2-3; V gene: TRBV6-2/TRBV6-3; D gene: -; clone size: -
CDR3 protein: CASSENMNTEAFF; CDR3 DNA: TGTGCCAGCAGCGAGAATATGAACACTGAAGCTTTCTTT; J gene: TRBJ1-1; V gene: TRBV14; D gene: -; clone size: -
CDR3 protein: CASSMVLRGPKETQYF; CDR3 DNA: TGTGCCAGCAGTATGGTTCTAAGGGGGCCTAAGGAGACCCAGTACTTC; J gene: TRBJ2-5; V gene: TRBV25-1; D gene: TRBD1; clone size: -
CDR3 protein: CASSVTGFEAFF; CDR3 DNA: TGTGCCAGCAGCGTGACAGGGTTCGAAGCTTTCTTT; J gene: TRBJ1-1; V gene: TRBV7-2; D gene: TRBD1; clone size: -
CDR3 protein: CASSFTSGLLGVSQYF; CDR3 DNA: TGTGCCAGCAGCTTCACTAGCGGGTTGCTTGGAGTGTCGCAGTATTTT; J gene: TRBJ2-3; V gene: TRBV11-2; D gene: TRBD2; clone size: -
CDR3 protein: CATSDGQGANGYTF; CDR3 DNA: TGTGCCACCAGCGACGGACAGGGGGCTAATGGCTACACCTTC; J gene: TRBJ1-2; V gene: TRBV15; D gene: TRBD1; clone size: once
CDR3 protein: CASSLDGKQFF; CDR3 DNA: TGCGCCAGCAGCTTGGACGGGAAGCAGTTCTTC; J gene: TRBJ2-1; V gene: TRBV5-1; D gene: -; clone size: -
CDR3 protein: CSAAGLYGYTF; CDR3 DNA: TGCAGTGCTGCGGGGCTTTATGGCTACACCTTC; J gene: TRBJ1-2; V gene: TRBV20-1; D gene: -; clone size: few
CDR3 protein: CASSLGGEAQETQYF; CDR3 DNA: TGTGCCAGCAGCCTCGGGGGGGAGGCCCAAGAGACCCAGTACTTC; J gene: TRBJ2-5; V gene: TRBV11-2; D gene: TRBD2; clone size: -
CDR3 protein: CASSPLRRSQETQYF; CDR3 DNA: TGTGCCAGCTCACCACTCAGACGCTCCCAAGAGACCCAGTACTTC; J gene: TRBJ2-5; V gene: TRBV18; D gene: -; clone size: -
CDR3 protein: CASSQDVGGQYF; CDR3 DNA: TGTGCCAGCAGCCAAGATGTCGGGGGTCAGTACTTC; J gene: TRBJ2-7; V gene: TRBV3-1/TRBV3-2; D gene: -; clone size: once
CDR3 protein: CASSERASVGNQPQHF; CDR3 DNA: TGTGCCAGCAGCGAAAGAGCGTCTGTGGGCAATCAGCCCCAGCATTTT; J gene: TRBJ1-5; V gene: TRBV7-6; D gene: -; clone size: -
CDR3 protein: CSAGSTGGNTIYF; CDR3 DNA: TGCAGCGCGGGCAGTACGGGAGGAAACACCATATATTTT; J gene: TRBJ1-3; V gene: TRBV29-1; D gene: -; clone size: -
CDR3 protein: CASSPRPDQPQHF; CDR3 DNA: TGTGCCAGCTCACCCCGACCCGATCAGCCCCAGCATTTT; J gene: TRBJ1-5; V gene: TRBV18; D gene: -; clone size: -
CDR3 protein: CASSEVGGGTGELFF; CDR3 DNA: TGTGCCAGCAGTGAAGTGGGGGGAGGAACCGGGGAGCTGTTTTTT; J gene: TRBJ2-2; V gene: TRBV6-1; D gene: -; clone size: -
CDR3 protein: CASSVGAGNYGYTF; CDR3 DNA: TGTGCCAGCAGCGTCGGAGCAGGGAACTATGGCTACACCTTC; J gene: TRBJ1-2; V gene: TRBV9; D gene: -; clone size: -
CDR3 protein: CASSLAGIGTEAFF; CDR3 DNA: TGCGCCAGCAGCTTGGCGGGGATTGGAACTGAAGCTTTCTTT; J gene: TRBJ1-1; V gene: TRBV5-1; D gene: -; clone size: -
CDR3 protein: CASTGGMYEQYF; CDR3 DNA: TGTGCCAGCACCGGGGGCATGTACGAGCAGTACTTC; J gene: TRBJ2-7; V gene: TRBV28; D gene: -; clone size: -
CDR3 protein: CASSLEGSGGYTF; CDR3 DNA: TGTGCCAGCAGCTTAGAGGGGTCCGGGGGCTACACCTTC; J gene: TRBJ1-2; V gene: TRBV7-9; D gene: -; clone size: -
CDR3 protein: CASSYEGKYEQYF; CDR3 DNA: TGTGCCAGCAGTTATGAGGGGAAATACGAGCAGTACTTC; J gene: TRBJ2-7; V gene: TRBV6-2/TRBV6-3; D gene: -; clone size: -